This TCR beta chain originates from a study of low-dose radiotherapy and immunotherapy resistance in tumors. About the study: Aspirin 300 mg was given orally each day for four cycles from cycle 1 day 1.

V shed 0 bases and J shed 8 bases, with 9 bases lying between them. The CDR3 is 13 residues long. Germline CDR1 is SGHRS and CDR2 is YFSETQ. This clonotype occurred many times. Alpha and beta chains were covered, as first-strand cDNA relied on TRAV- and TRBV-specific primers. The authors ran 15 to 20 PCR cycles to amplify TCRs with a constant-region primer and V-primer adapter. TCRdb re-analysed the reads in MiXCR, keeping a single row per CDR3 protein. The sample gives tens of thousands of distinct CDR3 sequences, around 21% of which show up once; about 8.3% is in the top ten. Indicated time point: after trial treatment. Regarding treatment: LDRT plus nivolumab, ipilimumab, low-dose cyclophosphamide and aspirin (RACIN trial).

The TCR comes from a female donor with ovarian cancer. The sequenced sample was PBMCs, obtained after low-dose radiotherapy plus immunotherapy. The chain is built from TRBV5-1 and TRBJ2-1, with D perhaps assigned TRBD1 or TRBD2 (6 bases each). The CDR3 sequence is CASSLEGGHEQFF. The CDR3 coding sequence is TGCGCCAGCAGCTTGGAGGGGGGCCATGAGCAGTTCTTC.